The present T cell receptor beta chain was sequenced within a study of blood T cell repertoires in COVID-19 (dated by TCRdb to 2020 to 2022). With regard to the full study: Collaborator samples came from the United States, Italy and Spain and covered acute and convalescent phases of COVID-19. The samples were drawn from two sources: the first 160 participants of the ongoing ImmuneRACE study, and 950 to 1,500 subjects contributed by 6 global collaborators. The material from the prospective study consisted of cDNA or gDNA derived from T cells, B-cell-depleted T cells, or PBMCs. The repertoires were released in a freely available public database intended as a resource for research on the immune response to SARS-CoV-2. Sample metadata almost always included a de-identified subject ID, COVID-19 status, age in years and sex. Where available, HLA class I and class II types were taken from metadata supplied by the sample provider and were not determined by assay-based typing. Deeply sampled blood TCRbeta repertoires from subjects exposed to, actively infected with, or recovered from COVID-19 were included in the dataset. Broad study findings and their caveats: The quantity of clinical and demographic metadata differed by source and by participant and was supplied without curation.

The germline V gene yields KGHDR for CDR1 and SFDVKD for CDR2. V is cut by 4 bases and J by 3 bases, and the space between the germline ends is 9 bases. Including the terminal cysteine and phenylalanine, the CDR3 comprises 14 residues. Just CDR3 DNA is preserved here, 42 bases in frame from base 1. TCRbeta CDR3 regions were amplified from genomic DNA by means of the immunoSEQ Assay, a bias-controlled multiplex PCR. In the paper's pipeline: Within the assay, amplification of reference gene primers was used to estimate how many nucleated cells each sample contained. Sequence reads were collapsed and filtered to measure the absolute abundance of every unique TCRbeta CDR3 rearrangement. For each sample, productive Simpson clonality was calculated as the square root of Simpson's diversity index over productive rearrangements. The table was pulled from immuneACCESS by TCRdb, which kept in-frame rearrangements only. Such tables lose some clones; where checked, under half of the loss comes from unresolved V genes, and the rest has no known cause. That table supplies the V and J calls and clone size; D and trimming were determined from the DNA. The sample table lists around 190,000 clones, about 88% of them with a count of one. The ten largest make up 1.5% to 2% of the sample.

Of note for this clone: This receptor's antigen is unknown. Per-base quality was not reported, and no clone a single base away is much larger than it.

A second Seattle source provided samples from volunteer blood donors who had recovered from COVID-19. Whole blood was collected in K2EDTA tubes by collaborating institutions according to the institutions' own protocols. For TCRbeta analysis, collaborator samples were shipped as frozen whole blood, as isolated PBMCs, or as DNA extracted from either sample type. The chain links TRBV24-1 with TRBJ1-5; there is no confident call for the D gene. Sequenced: peripheral blood. The TCR originated in a man aged 18 to 30 who had recovered from COVID-19. The CDR3 loop reads CATSEAGNNQPQHF. The sequenced DNA is TGTGCCACCAGTGAAGCGGGAAACAATCAGCCCCAGCATTTT.